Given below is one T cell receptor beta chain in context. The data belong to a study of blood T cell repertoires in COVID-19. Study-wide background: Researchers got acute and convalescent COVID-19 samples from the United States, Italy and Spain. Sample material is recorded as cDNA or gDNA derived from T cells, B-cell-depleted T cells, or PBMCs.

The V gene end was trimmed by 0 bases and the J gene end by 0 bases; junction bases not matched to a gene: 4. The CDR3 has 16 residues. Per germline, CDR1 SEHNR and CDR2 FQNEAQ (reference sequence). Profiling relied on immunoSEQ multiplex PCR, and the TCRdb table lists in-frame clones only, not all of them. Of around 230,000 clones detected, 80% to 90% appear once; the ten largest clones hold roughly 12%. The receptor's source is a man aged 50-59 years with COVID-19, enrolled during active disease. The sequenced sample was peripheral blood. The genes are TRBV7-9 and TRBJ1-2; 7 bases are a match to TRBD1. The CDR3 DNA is TGTGCCAGCAGCTTAGCTAGGGGACAGACTAACTATGGCTACACCTTC. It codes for CASSLARGQTNYGYTF. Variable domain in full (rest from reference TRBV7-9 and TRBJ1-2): DTGVSQNPRHKITKRGQNVTFRCDPISEHNRLYWYRQTLGQGPEFLTYFQNEAQLEKSRLLSDRFSAERPKGSFSTLEIQRTEQGDSAMYLCASSLARGQTNYGYTFGSGTRLTVV.